The rows below give T cell receptor beta chains drawn from one sample of a study of T cell responses to AZD1222 COVID-19 vaccine. The data were produced by immunoSEQ multiplex PCR, yet TCRdb's version contains in-frame clones alone and is incomplete. The sample includes roughly 130,000 clones, about 90% seen only once; the top ten take less than 7%. The source was peripheral blood, collected on day 0 of AZD1222 vaccination. All receptors come from an adult in good health. Both conserved end residues are part of each CDR3. Fields, in order: V gene, clone size, J gene, D gene, CDR3 length, CDR3 protein, CDR3 DNA. A D gene is named only where the DNA matches it firmly. For some rows the clone size is stated as once, few or many, or as a class when expanded; others skip it.

>TRBV18|NA|TRBJ2-3|TRBD1|15
CASSPPTGNTDTQYF
TGTGCCAGCTCACCACCGACAGGGAACACAGATACGCAGTATTTT
>TRBV30|NA|TRBJ2-3|NA|13
CAWSPLGTDTQYF
TGTGCCTGGAGCCCCTTGGGCACAGATACGCAGTATTTT
>TRBV10-3|NA|TRBJ1-5|NA|15
CAISESGQQNQPQHF
TGTGCCATCAGTGAGTCGGGGCAGCAAAATCAGCCCCAGCATTTT
>TRBV25-1|NA|TRBJ1-4|TRBD1|15
CASSEPGGIVEKLFF
TGTGCCAGCAGTGAACCAGGGGGCATAGTTGAAAAACTGTTTTTT
>TRBV9|NA|TRBJ1-3|NA|13
CASRPNSGNTIYF
TGTGCCAGCAGACCAAATTCTGGAAACACCATATATTTT
>TRBV19|NA|TRBJ2-2|TRBD2|16
CASSPRTSGGGGELFF
TGTGCCAGTAGTCCAAGGACTAGCGGAGGGGGCGGGGAGCTGTTTTTT
>TRBV9|NA|TRBJ2-1|TRBD2|18
CASSAETRLAGELGEQFF
TGTGCCAGCAGCGCCGAAACGAGACTAGCGGGAGAACTTGGTGAGCAGTTCTTC
>TRBV28|NA|TRBJ2-5|NA|15
CASSLLRVPPETQYF
TGTGCCAGCAGTTTGCTTCGAGTCCCCCCAGAGACCCAGTACTTC
>TRBV6-5|NA|TRBJ1-1|NA|16
CASSYTSFGVGTEAFF
TGTGCCAGCAGTTACACGAGTTTTGGGGTTGGGACTGAAGCTTTCTTT
>TRBV7-9|NA|TRBJ2-7|NA|14
CASSLAGIGLEQYF
TGTGCCAGCAGCTTAGCGGGAATTGGGCTCGAGCAGTACTTC
>TRBV29-1|once|TRBJ1-2|NA|13
CSVEDRFNYGYTF
TGCAGCGTTGAAGACAGGTTTAACTATGGCTACACCTTC
>TRBV4-2|once|TRBJ1-5|NA|15
CASSQAGQYNQPQHF
TGTGCCAGCAGCCAAGCGGGGCAATACAATCAGCCCCAGCATTTT
>TRBV6-5|NA|TRBJ1-2|NA|16
CASSYGRQLGDYGYTF
TGTGCCAGCAGTTACGGCAGGCAGCTTGGCGACTATGGCTACACCTTC
>TRBV9|NA|TRBJ1-3|NA|12
CASSVGGDTIYF
TGTGCCAGCAGCGTAGGTGGGGACACCATATATTTT
>TRBV30|NA|TRBJ1-6|NA|15
CAWRGTSSYNSPLHF
TGTGCCTGGAGGGGCACGAGCTCCTATAATTCACCCCTCCACTTT
>TRBV7-3|few|TRBJ2-1|NA|15
CASSLKGGSYNEQFF
TGTGCCAGCAGCTTAAAGGGAGGCTCTTACAATGAGCAGTTCTTC
>TRBV3-1/TRBV3-2|NA|TRBJ1-2|NA|14
CASSRQGLGYGYTF
TGTGCCAGCAGCCGCCAAGGGCTTGGCTATGGCTACACCTTC
>TRBV12-5|NA|TRBJ1-1|TRBD1|17
CASGLVKTGRMNTEAFF
TGTGCTAGTGGTTTGGTTAAGACAGGGCGGATGAACACTGAAGCTTTCTTT
>TRBV7-2|NA|TRBJ2-2|NA|17
CASSLTVAVRPTGELFF
TGTGCCAGCAGCTTGACTGTGGCGGTCCGGCCCACCGGGGAGCTGTTTTTT
>TRBV2|once|TRBJ2-3|TRBD2|12
CASTSGRDTQYF
TGTGCCAGCACTAGCGGGAGGGATACGCAGTATTTT
>TRBV6-5|NA|TRBJ2-1|NA|13
CASSSNRYNEQFF
TGTGCCAGCAGTTCGAACAGGTACAATGAGCAGTTCTTC
>TRBV19|NA|TRBJ2-7|NA|15
CASSLRGDGYYEQYF
TGTGCCAGTAGTCTGAGAGGGGATGGTTACTACGAGCAGTACTTC
>TRBV30|NA|TRBJ1-6|NA|14
CAWSPNRGNSPLHF
TGTGCCTGGAGCCCAAACCGGGGTAATTCACCCCTCCACTTT
>TRBV7-9|NA|TRBJ2-1|NA|13
CASSLPAPDEQFF
TGTGCCAGCAGCTTACCAGCCCCGGATGAGCAGTTCTTC
>TRBV6-2/TRBV6-3|NA|TRBJ2-7|NA|11
CASSNHYEQYF
TGTGCCAGCAGTAACCACTACGAGCAGTACTTC
>TRBV11-2|NA|TRBJ2-7|TRBD2|15
CASSSLAGRTYEQYF
TGTGCCAGCAGCTCCCTAGCGGGTAGGACCTACGAGCAGTACTTC
>TRBV4-2|NA|TRBJ2-1|NA|13
CASSQDSDNEQFF
TGTGCCAGCAGCCAAGATAGCGACAATGAGCAGTTCTTC
>TRBV6-1|NA|TRBJ2-7|TRBD1|15
CASSAAGTGAYEQYF
TGTGCCAGCAGTGCAGCCGGGACAGGGGCCTACGAGCAGTACTTC
>TRBV5-6|NA|TRBJ1-2|TRBD1|17
CASSLEPTGYDGYGYTF
TGTGCCAGCAGCTTGGAGCCGACAGGGTACGACGGCTATGGCTACACCTTC
>TRBV11-2|NA|TRBJ2-5|NA|13
CASSSGWAETQYF
TGTGCCAGCAGCTCCGGGTGGGCAGAGACCCAGTACTTC
>TRBV28|NA|TRBJ1-5|NA|15
CASSLFTGKNQPQHF
TGTGCCAGCAGTTTATTCACAGGGAAGAATCAGCCCCAGCATTTT
>TRBV4-1|NA|TRBJ1-6|NA|20
CASSQDWGEPTGDRYNPLHF
TGCGCCAGCAGCCAAGATTGGGGGGAACCCACCGGGGACCGCTATAATCCCCTCCACTTT
>TRBV7-3|NA|TRBJ2-6|TRBD1|16
CASSLKTGSGANVLTF
TGTGCCAGCAGCTTAAAGACAGGGTCTGGGGCCAACGTCCTGACTTTC
>TRBV6-5|NA|TRBJ2-2|NA|13
CASNARVAGELFF
TGTGCCAGCAATGCTAGAGTCGCCGGGGAGCTGTTTTTT
>TRBV19|NA|TRBJ1-4|NA|14
CASSIGGSTEKLFF
TGTGCCAGTAGTATTGGTGGTAGTACTGAAAAACTGTTTTTT
>TRBV19|NA|TRBJ2-1|NA|14
CASHVGNSYNEQFF
TGTGCCAGTCATGTGGGGAATTCCTACAATGAGCAGTTCTTC
>TRBV21-1|NA|TRBJ2-1|NA|16
CASSGEWRRSYNEQFF
TGTGCCAGCAGCGGAGAGTGGCGGCGGAGCTACAATGAGCAGTTCTTC
>TRBV29-1|NA|TRBJ1-1|NA|13
CSVKGPMNTEAFF
TGCAGCGTTAAGGGCCCTATGAACACTGAAGCTTTCTTT
>TRBV2|NA|TRBJ2-1|NA|14
CASSEGAGTHEQFF
TGTGCCAGCAGTGAAGGGGCGGGGACCCATGAGCAGTTCTTC
>TRBV19|NA|TRBJ1-1|NA|13
CASSKGLDTEAFF
TGTGCCAGTAGTAAGGGTCTCGACACTGAAGCTTTCTTT
>TRBV4-1|NA|TRBJ2-7|TRBD1|16
CASSQNWGTGAYEQYF
TGCGCCAGCAGCCAAAATTGGGGGACAGGGGCCTACGAGCAGTACTTC
>TRBV11-2|NA|TRBJ2-7|TRBD1|15
CASSLEGQVIYEQYF
TGTGCCAGCAGCTTAGAGGGACAGGTGATCTACGAGCAGTACTTC
>TRBV5-6|NA|TRBJ2-1|NA|12
CASSFARGAGFF
NA
>TRBV12-3/TRBV12-4|NA|TRBJ1-2|NA|12
CASRDGNYGYTF
TGTGCCAGCAGAGACGGTAACTATGGCTACACCTTC